This T cell receptor (beta chain) stems from a study of human T cells and chemical hapten exposure. About the research overall: It was small differences in pooled library volume that mainly caused per-sample TCR yields to vary.

Time point indicated: healthy volunteer bleed at 2 weeks. Total RNA was extracted from unfractionated whole blood. The CDR3 spans 14 residues. Losses at the gene ends were 5 bases for V and 3 bases for J; bases not matched to a gene: 7. CDR1 PRHDT and CDR2 FYEKMQ come from the germline V gene (reference sequence). This clonotype has a handful of counts. Its cognate antigen is unknown. Broader study findings: DPC sensitization produced no change in TCRs with frequency above 1 in 1000.

The library put unique molecular identifiers onto individual cDNA molecules. The authors' processing: Samples ranged from about 23,224 to 700,000 TCRs, with a median of about 96,000. Each CDR3 protein gets one entry after TCRdb re-called the RACE reads with MiXCR. The V and J calls, along with clone size, are taken from TCRdb and not from the paper's own processing. The data show some 93,000 distinct CDR3 sequences, approximately 9% seen once. V and J are TRBV13 and TRBJ2-7; 7 nucleotides agree with TRBD2. The sample comprised whole blood. This sequence originates from a female donor in good health. Some clones in this sample may be carry-over from other donors' samples. This CDR3 is CASSTGGTHYEQYF. The CDR3, as DNA: TGTGCCAGCAGCACCGGGGGGACTCACTACGAGCAGTACTTC.